This T cell receptor (beta chain) was recorded in a study of radiotherapy plus CTLA-4 blockade in lung cancer (dated by TCRdb to the late 2010s). As for the study more broadly: Objective responses were observed in around 20% of enrolled patients, and disease control was achieved in roughly 30%.

Details on this clone: Its antigen remains unidentified. No much larger clone is present one base from it, and per-base qualities are unavailable.

As encoded in the germline V gene (reference sequence), CDR1 is GTSNPN while CDR2 is SVGIG. From the cysteine through the phenylalanine, the CDR3 covers 16 amino acids. The CDR3 DNA has 48 bases and is translated from base 1. The V end loses 0 bases and the J end loses 3 bases, and a stretch of 17 bases separates them. To prepare the library, the immunoSEQ multiplex PCR assay was applied. TCRdb mirrors the immuneACCESS table, restricted to in-frame sequences. Some clones are absent from its copies; in checked studies, under half trace to an unresolved V gene, and the reason for the others is unknown. In all, the sample holds 78,000 or so clones, and about 87% of those were seen once. The ten largest clones add up to 0.85% to 0.9% of the sample. The study tested focal radiation therapy combined with CTLA-4 blockade (ipilimumab) in patients with chemo-refractory metastatic non-small-cell lung cancer.

Overall study results and their limits: After treatment with radiotherapy and ipilimumab, TCR clones that originated in tumors expanded in peripheral blood. The strongest predictors of response were reported to be early dynamic shifts in blood T cell clones along with a rise in serum interferon-beta following radiation.

The sequence was obtained from a human donor with non-small cell lung cancer who had stable disease on radiotherapy plus ipilimumab. The chain joins TRBV30 to TRBJ1-2; TRBD1 is possibly the D segment (5 matching bases). Source: peripheral blood, taken from a patient treated with radiotherapy plus ipilimumab. The nucleotides are TGTGCCTGGAGTGTAGGTGGGGGAGGGGACGACTATGGCTACACCTTC. It encodes CAWSVGGGGDDYGYTF.